The 22 T cell receptor beta chains below were found in one sample sequenced in a study of blood T cell repertoires in COVID-19 (dated by TCRdb to 2020 to 2021). Libraries were constructed by the immunoSEQ multiplex PCR assay. TCRdb stores this immuneACCESS table with in-frame sequences only. Part of the clones is absent; in the studies checked, under half of the shortfall reflects unresolved V genes, and no reason is known for the rest. Recorded for this sample are about 270,000 clones; roughly 93% of them occurred a single time. 2.3% of the sample rests with the top ten. Source material: PBMCs or T cells enriched from blood (not recorded which). The receptor source for this set is a woman aged 40 to 50 with acute COVID-19.

The chain recombines TRBV7-2 with TRBJ1-3; tentatively, D is TRBD1 (6 bases). From germline, CDR1 is SGHTA and CDR2 FQGNSA. Trimming pared 5 bases from V and 0 bases from J, leaving 11 bases between. The CDR3 covers 15 residues. Written as DNA, the CDR3 is TGTGCCAGCAGCCCTGCAGGGGTCTCTGGAAACACCATATATTTT. This encodes CASSPAGVSGNTIYF.

The J gene is TRBJ2-1, the V gene TRBV7-9; TRBD2 agrees at 8 bases. With V trimmed by 1 base and J by 0 bases, 8 bases remained unmatched. The CDR3 length is 18 residues. CDR1 and CDR2 (germline): SEHNR, FQNEAQ (reference sequence). The CDR3 nucleotides read TGTGCCAGCAGCTTAGGTACAACTAGCGGAGACTCCTACAATGAGCAGTTCTTC. Its protein product is CASSLGTTSGDSYNEQFF.

The chain has TRBV7-9 and TRBJ1-1; 9 nucleotides line up with TRBD1. The length of the CDR3 is 13 residues. V trimming: 0 bases; J trimming: 10 bases; junction bases outside the gene matches: 3. Germline CDR1 reads SEHNR; CDR2 reads FQNEAQ (reference sequence). The CDR3 DNA reads TGTGCCAGCAGCTTAGCGGGACAGGGTATAGCTTTCTTT. Its translation: CASSLAGQGIAFF.

The rearrangement uses TRBV6-5 and TRBJ1-2, with D maybe TRBD1 (5 bases). V dropped 8 bases and J dropped 4 bases, with 17 bases sitting between them. Germline CDR1 and CDR2: MNHEY and SVGAGI. There are 14 residues in the CDR3. The CDR3 DNA is TGTGCCAGCCATGAGATCGCAGGGCCCTATGGCTACACCTTC. This encodes CASHEIAGPYGYTF.

The V gene is TRBV19, the J gene TRBJ2-3; weak D call: TRBD2 (6 bases). In germline, CDR1 is LNHDA, CDR2 SQIVND (reference sequence). Trimming left V 3 bases short and J 2 bases short, with 12 bases between. CDR3 size: 15 residues. In nucleotides, the CDR3 is TGTGCCAGTAGTATGTCGGCGGGGTACACAGATACGCAGTATTTT. Residues: CASSMSAGYTDTQYF.

This clone was detected once. CDR3 sequence reads: CASSTPGVNYGYTF. The CDR3 nucleotides read TGTGCCAGTAGTACCCCAGGTGTCAACTATGGCTACACCTTC. The rearrangement links TRBV19 to TRBJ1-2; D unclear. Germline CDR1 and CDR2: LNHDA and SQIVND (reference sequence). The CDR3 has 14 amino acids. The V end lost 4 bases, the J end lost 2 bases, and 11 bases lay between the germline ends.

This chain connects TRBV29-1 to TRBJ2-7, with 7 bases aligning to TRBD1. The CDR3 contains 15 residues. Germline-derived CDR1 and CDR2 are SQVTM and ANQGSEA. Losses at the gene ends were 4 bases for V and 4 bases for J; bases not matched to a gene: 13. The DNA of the CDR3 is TGCAGCGTTGCTGTCAGTGGGGGACAGACATACGAGCAGTACTTC. This encodes CSVAVSGGQTYEQYF.

The V call is TRBV6-6, the J call TRBJ1-2; tentatively, D is TRBD1 (5 bases). V gave up 5 bases and J gave up 6 bases, with 10 bases separating them. The CDR3 extends over 12 amino acids. Germline loops: CDR1 MNHNY, CDR2 SVGAGI (reference sequence). CDR3 sequence reads: CASSPSGDGYTF. The CDR3 DNA follows: TGTGCCAGCAGTCCCTCGGGGGATGGCTACACCTTC.

The chain links TRBV28 to TRBJ1-1, with 7 bases lining up with TRBD1. The CDR3 is made up of 14 amino acids. The germline gives CDR1 MDHEN, CDR2 SYDVKM. Trimming cost V 7 bases and J 2 bases; bases outside gene matches: 7. CDR3 DNA sequence: TGTGCCAGCATCCCCGGGACAGATAACACTGAAGCTTTCTTT. Protein product: CASIPGTDNTEAFF.

The genes are TRBV9 and TRBJ2-3; 7 bases are shared with TRBD2. The ends lost 0 bases at V and 4 bases at J; junction bases unmatched: 5. This CDR3 is 15 amino acids long. Germline CDR1 SGDLS, CDR2 YYNGEE. CDR3 sequence reads: CASSVAGTNADTQYF. The CDR3 DNA follows: TGTGCCAGCAGCGTAGCCGGGACTAATGCAGATACGCAGTATTTT.

The chain carries TRBV27 and TRBJ1-1, with 8 bases matching TRBD1. The V segment lost 4 bases and the J segment 0 bases; nucleotides outside the gene matches: 10. The CDR3 is 17 amino acids. Germline-derived CDR1 and CDR2 are MNHEY and SMNVEV (reference sequence). This CDR3 reads CASSSRGPQLLNTEAFF. For the CDR3, the DNA is TGTGCCAGCAGTTCCAGGGGGCCTCAATTATTGAACACTGAAGCTTTCTTT.

The chain is built from TRBV29-1 and TRBJ2-7; tentative D call: TRBD1 (5 bases). V shed 7 bases and J shed 7 bases, with 17 bases lying between them. The CDR3 runs to 12 residues. The germline gives CDR1 SQVTM, CDR2 ANQGSEA. CDR3 residues: CSGWKGQGEQYF. The DNA for the CDR3 is TGCAGCGGCTGGAAGGGTCAGGGAGAGCAGTACTTC.

The V and J genes are TRBV21-1 and TRBJ2-7; TRBD1, the table's D call, was not compared with the DNA. TRBV21-1 is shown as a pseudogene. This CDR3 comprises 15 residues. CDR3 bases: TGTGCCAGCAGCAAAGGGGCAGGTCACGGCTACGAGCAGTACTTC. It is translated as CASSKGAGHGYEQYF.

The J gene is TRBJ2-7, the V gene TRBV7-2, with 10 bases that match TRBD1. The CDR3 runs 15 residues. V shed 4 bases and J 2 bases; nucleotides not matched to a gene: 5. Per germline, CDR1 SGHTA and CDR2 FQGNSA. The CDR3: CASSSGQGPPYEQYF. The CDR3 bases are TGTGCCAGCAGCTCGGGACAGGGGCCACCCTACGAGCAGTACTTC.

This clone came up a few times. The chain uses TRBV7-2 and TRBJ1-2, with 7 nucleotides matching TRBD1. This CDR3 comprises 14 residues. J lost 5 bases, V lost 4 bases, and 7 bases had no gene match. Germline V lookup: CDR1 SGHTA, CDR2 FQGNSA. The chain's CDR3 is CASSSRGTAYGYTF. CDR3 sequence (DNA): TGTGCCAGCAGCTCCCGAGGGACAGCGTATGGCTACACCTTC. The entire variable domain, with the rest obtained from reference TRBV7-2 and TRBJ1-2, is as follows: GAGVSQSPSNKVTEKGKDVELRCDPISGHTALYWYRQSLGQGLEFLIYFQGNSAPDKSGLPSDRFSAERTGGSVSTLTIQRTQQEDSAVYLCASSSRGTAYGYTFGSGTRLTVV.

The J gene is TRBJ2-1, the V gene TRBV2, with TRBD1 as a possible D gene (6 bases). V shed 1 base and J shed 6 bases, with 13 bases lying between them. The germline V gene has CDR1 SNHLY and CDR2 FYNNEI. The CDR3 extends over 15 amino acids. The CDR3 loop is CASSEGRFRGNEQFF. The DNA of the CDR3 is TGTGCCAGCAGTGAAGGTAGATTCAGGGGCAATGAGCAGTTCTTC.

J is TRBJ1-4 and V is TRBV4-3; D call uncertain. There are 16 residues in the CDR3. Germline values: CDR1 LGHNA, CDR2 YSLEER. V was clipped by 0 bases and J by 4 bases, with 12 bases between them. The chain's CDR3 is CASSQDLRRNNEKLFF. The CDR3 DNA reads as TGCGCCAGCAGCCAAGATTTACGGAGAAATAATGAAAAACTGTTTTTT.

The chain is built from TRBV5-1 and TRBJ1-2; no clear D gene. Per germline, CDR1 SGHRS and CDR2 YFSETQ. The CDR3 spans 13 residues. The V end lost 0 bases, the J end lost 4 bases, and 7 bases lay between the germline ends. The CDR3 region is CASSLEQLYGYTF. The DNA of the CDR3 is TGCGCCAGCAGCTTGGAACAGCTCTATGGCTACACCTTC.

The chain carries TRBV15 and TRBJ1-5; D may be TRBD1 (6 bases). Trimming shortened V by 0 bases and J by 4 bases, and 16 bases separated the two germline ends. CDR3 length: 17 residues. CDR1 and CDR2 from the germline V gene are LNHNV and YYDKDF (reference sequence). CDR3 amino acids: CATSRDPRGSRNQPQHF. As DNA, the CDR3 is TGTGCCACCAGCAGAGATCCGAGGGGGTCAAGGAATCAGCCCCAGCATTTT.

This chain uses TRBV5-4 with TRBJ2-3; 7 bases agree with TRBD2. CDR3 size: 17 residues. The V segment lost 4 bases and the J segment 2 bases; nucleotides outside the gene matches: 13. CDR1 and CDR2 (germline): SGHNT, YYREEE (reference sequence). The CDR3 DNA sequence: TGTGCCAGCAGCGATCAAGCTGCGAGCGGGGTCACAGATACGCAGTATTTT. Translating gives CASSDQAASGVTDTQYF.

Only one count was recorded for this clone. The rearrangement joins TRBV5-1 to TRBJ2-5, with unresolved D. The length of the CDR3 is 12 residues. V was trimmed by 3 bases and J by 5 bases, leaving 8 bases between them. The germline V gene has CDR1 SGHRS and CDR2 YFSETQ. In nucleotides, the CDR3 is TGCGCCAGCAGCTCCACGAGTGAGACCCAGTACTTC. It yields the protein CASSSTSETQYF.

This chain links TRBV5-4 with TRBJ1-2; possible D gene TRBD1, 5 bases. CDR3 size: 13 residues. Germline assignment: CDR1 SGHNT and CDR2 YYREEE (reference sequence). V was trimmed by 0 bases and J by 4 bases, leaving 7 bases between them. CDR3 sequence (DNA): TGTGCCAGCAGCTTGGTGACAGCCTATGGCTACACCTTC. Its protein is CASSLVTAYGYTF.